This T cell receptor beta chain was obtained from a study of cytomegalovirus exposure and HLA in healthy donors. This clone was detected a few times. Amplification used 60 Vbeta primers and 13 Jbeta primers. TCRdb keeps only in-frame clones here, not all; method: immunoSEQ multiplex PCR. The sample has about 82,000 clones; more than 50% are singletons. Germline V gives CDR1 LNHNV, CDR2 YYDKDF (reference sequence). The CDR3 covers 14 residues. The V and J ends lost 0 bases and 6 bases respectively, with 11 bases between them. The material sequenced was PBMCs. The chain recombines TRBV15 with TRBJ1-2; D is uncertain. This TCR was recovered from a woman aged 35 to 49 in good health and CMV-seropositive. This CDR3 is CATSRDSTVHGYTF. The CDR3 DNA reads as TGTGCCACCAGCAGAGACTCTACAGTCCATGGCTACACCTTC.